The entry below describes one T cell receptor (beta chain). Antigen specificity is unknown. The sample is drawn from a study of blood T cells in healthy people across ages. Study-wide results and caveats: Naive T cell percentage showed a strong correlation with the diversity of TCR beta.

Sample-barcoded 5' priming and a J-beta primer mix drove a second PCR of roughly 7 to 11 cycles. TCRdb itself ran the 5' RACE reads through MiXCR, one entry per CDR3 protein. Among about 1.8 million distinct CDR3 sequences listed, just under 50% were seen once. CDR3 length: 15 amino acids. The ends lost 2 bases at V and 4 bases at J; junction bases unmatched: 5. CDR1 is KGHSH and CDR2 is LQKENI in the germline V gene. V is TRBV18 and J is TRBJ2-1; TRBD2 matches at 7 bases. The sequenced material came from blood. The clonotype comes from a woman between 40 and 50 years old in good health. The CDR3 nucleotides read TGTGCCAGCTCACCATTGAGCGGGGATTACAATGAGCAGTTCTTC. Its protein product is CASSPLSGDYNEQFF.